A selection of T cell receptor beta chains follows, all from one sample in a study of regulatory T cells in long-lasting Graves disease. One entry per CDR3 protein results from TCRdb running MiXCR on the multiplex PCR reads. The sample consists of 680,000 or so distinct CDR3 sequences, approximately 15% of them appearing once. The same data also went into a second study, on T cells in Graves' hyperthyroidism and ophthalmopathy.

Material: peripheral blood mononuclear cells (PBMCs), obtained at new diagnosis, from a patient treated with antithyroid drugs. The receptors here all came from a young woman with Graves disease. CDR3s include the opening cysteine and the closing phenylalanine or tryptophan. Fields, in order: J gene, D gene, CDR3 length, V gene, clone size, CDR3 protein, CDR3 DNA. A D gene is named only where the DNA matches it firmly. The size field is filled for only some rows; it gives once, few, many or a size class.

j_call: TRBJ2-7; d_call: TRBD1; cdr3_length: 13; v_call: TRBV28; clone_size: few; cdr3_aa: CASSSQGAHEQYF; cdr3_nt: TGTGCCAGCAGTTCCCAGGGGGCCCACGAGCAGTACTTC
j_call: TRBJ2-5; d_call: .; cdr3_length: 15; v_call: TRBV4-1; clone_size: .; cdr3_aa: CASSQRTLDLETQYF; cdr3_nt: TGCGCCAGCAGCCAGCGGACGTTGGATTTGGAGACCCAGTACTTC
j_call: TRBJ2-3; d_call: .; cdr3_length: 12; v_call: TRBV12-3/TRBV12-4; clone_size: many; cdr3_aa: CASSFTPDTQYF; cdr3_nt: TGTGCCAGCAGTTTCACCCCAGATACGCAGTATTTT
j_call: TRBJ1-1; d_call: TRBD1; cdr3_length: 15; v_call: TRBV7-9; clone_size: .; cdr3_aa: CASSSPYQTGAEAFF; cdr3_nt: TGTGCCAGCAGCTCACCCTACCAGACAGGGGCTGAAGCTTTCTTT
j_call: TRBJ2-1; d_call: TRBD2; cdr3_length: 16; v_call: TRBV7-9; clone_size: .; cdr3_aa: CASTPSGLAGIGEQFF; cdr3_nt: TGTGCCAGCACCCCCTCCGGGCTAGCGGGAATAGGTGAGCAGTTCTTC
j_call: TRBJ2-1; d_call: TRBD2; cdr3_length: 16; v_call: TRBV2; clone_size: .; cdr3_aa: CASNEDQTSGFNEQFF; cdr3_nt: TGTGCCAGCAATGAAGATCAGACTAGCGGATTTAATGAGCAGTTCTTC
j_call: TRBJ2-7; d_call: .; cdr3_length: 14; v_call: TRBV2; clone_size: many; cdr3_aa: CASSRLPQGSEQYF; cdr3_nt: TGTGCCAGCAGCCGACTGCCCCAGGGGAGCGAGCAGTACTTC
j_call: TRBJ1-2; d_call: .; cdr3_length: 16; v_call: TRBV3-1; clone_size: few; cdr3_aa: CASSQAPPGEAGGYTF; cdr3_nt: TGTGCCAGCAGCCAAGCCCCTCCAGGGGAGGCCGGCGGCTACACCTTC
j_call: TRBJ2-5; d_call: .; cdr3_length: 13; v_call: TRBV28; clone_size: many; cdr3_aa: CASSLTSPETQYF; cdr3_nt: TGTGCCAGCAGTTTAACCAGCCCGGAGACCCAGTACTTC
j_call: TRBJ2-5; d_call: .; cdr3_length: 13; v_call: TRBV9; clone_size: few; cdr3_aa: CASSTSPPETQYF; cdr3_nt: TGTGCCAGCAGCACCTCCCCCCCAGAGACCCAGTACTTC
j_call: TRBJ2-1; d_call: .; cdr3_length: 15; v_call: TRBV19; clone_size: .; cdr3_aa: CASSPTGSFYNEQFF; cdr3_nt: TGTGCCAGTAGTCCCACGGGGTCCTTCTACAATGAGCAGTTCTTC
j_call: TRBJ2-7; d_call: TRBD1; cdr3_length: 14; v_call: TRBV29-1; clone_size: few; cdr3_aa: CSVEEGQGDYEQYF; cdr3_nt: TGCAGCGTTGAAGAGGGACAGGGAGACTACGAGCAGTACTTC
j_call: TRBJ2-1; d_call: .; cdr3_length: 15; v_call: TRBV20-1; clone_size: few; cdr3_aa: CSASVGGRSYNEQFF; cdr3_nt: TGCAGTGCATCCGTGGGAGGCCGCTCCTACAATGAGCAGTTCTTC
j_call: TRBJ2-7; d_call: .; cdr3_length: 14; v_call: TRBV2; clone_size: many; cdr3_aa: CATLRGAGDYEQYF; cdr3_nt: TGTGCCACCCTAAGGGGGGCAGGAGACTACGAGCAGTACTTC
j_call: TRBJ1-5; d_call: TRBD1; cdr3_length: 16; v_call: TRBV9; clone_size: few; cdr3_aa: CASSKGTGESNQPQHF; cdr3_nt: TGTGCCAGCAGCAAGGGGACAGGGGAAAGCAATCAGCCCCAGCATTTT
j_call: TRBJ1-1; d_call: .; cdr3_length: 15; v_call: TRBV27; clone_size: many; cdr3_aa: CASSLGPRPNTEAFF; cdr3_nt: TGTGCCAGCAGTTTAGGCCCAAGGCCGAACACTGAAGCTTTCTTT
j_call: TRBJ1-5; d_call: TRBD1; cdr3_length: 17; v_call: TRBV3-1; clone_size: many; cdr3_aa: CASSQDSRDRVGQPQHF; cdr3_nt: TGTGCCAGCAGCCAAGATAGCCGTGACAGGGTTGGGCAGCCCCAGCATTTT
j_call: TRBJ1-3; d_call: .; cdr3_length: 15; v_call: TRBV6-2/TRBV6-3; clone_size: .; cdr3_aa: CASSYSLNSGNTIYF; cdr3_nt: TGTGCCAGCAGTTACTCGTTAAACTCTGGAAACACCATATATTTT
j_call: TRBJ1-1; d_call: TRBD1; cdr3_length: 14; v_call: TRBV6-9; clone_size: few; cdr3_aa: CASSYDRANTEAFF; cdr3_nt: TGTGCCAGCAGTTACGACAGGGCGAACACTGAAGCTTTCTTT
j_call: TRBJ2-7; d_call: .; cdr3_length: 16; v_call: TRBV7-2; clone_size: .; cdr3_aa: CASSFGIPQSSYEQYF; cdr3_nt: TGTGCCAGCAGCTTTGGGATCCCCCAAAGCTCCTACGAGCAGTACTTC
j_call: TRBJ2-7; d_call: .; cdr3_length: 15; v_call: TRBV15; clone_size: .; cdr3_aa: CATSRVRGSSYEQYF; cdr3_nt: TGTGCCACCAGCAGAGTACGGGGGAGCTCCTACGAGCAGTACTTC
j_call: TRBJ2-2; d_call: .; cdr3_length: 13; v_call: TRBV12-3/TRBV12-4; clone_size: many; cdr3_aa: CASSNRNTGELFF; cdr3_nt: TGTGCCAGCAGTAACAGGAACACCGGGGAGCTGTTTTTT
j_call: TRBJ1-2; d_call: .; cdr3_length: 11; v_call: TRBV3-1; clone_size: few; cdr3_aa: CASSQAFGYTF; cdr3_nt: TGTGCCAGCAGCCAAGCTTTTGGCTACACCTTC
j_call: TRBJ1-2; d_call: TRBD1; cdr3_length: 16; v_call: TRBV18; clone_size: few; cdr3_aa: CASSPLSGQGVYGYTF; cdr3_nt: TGTGCCAGCTCACCACTCTCTGGACAGGGGGTCTATGGCTACACCTTC
j_call: TRBJ1-1; d_call: .; cdr3_length: 13; v_call: TRBV11-2; clone_size: many; cdr3_aa: CASRKAATPEAFF; cdr3_nt: TGTGCCAGCAGAAAGGCGGCCACTCCAGAAGCTTTCTTT
j_call: TRBJ2-5; d_call: .; cdr3_length: 17; v_call: TRBV3-1; clone_size: .; cdr3_aa: CASSPRPAKGSVETQYF; cdr3_nt: TGTGCCAGCAGCCCTCGACCTGCCAAAGGGTCCGTCGAGACCCAGTACTTC
j_call: TRBJ2-7; d_call: TRBD2; cdr3_length: 16; v_call: TRBV19; clone_size: .; cdr3_aa: CASSTLGSGSDYEQYF; cdr3_nt: TGTGCCAGTAGTACTCTTGGTAGCGGGAGCGACTACGAGCAGTACTTC
j_call: TRBJ2-1; d_call: .; cdr3_length: 13; v_call: TRBV7-9; clone_size: many; cdr3_aa: CASSLGRDNEQFF; cdr3_nt: TGTGCCAGCAGTCTCGGGCGGGACAATGAGCAGTTCTTC